These T cell receptor beta chains were read from a single sample in a study of blood T cells in healthy people across ages. In TCRdb, the 5' RACE reads were re-called with MiXCR into one record per CDR3 protein. The data hold about 1.5 million distinct CDR3 sequences, with about 42% observed a single time. Source material: blood. The origin of the receptors is a woman between 18 and 29 years old in good health. Each CDR3 is given with its conserved first and last residue. The D gene is left open where the match is weak. Only some rows state a clone size, as once, few, many or a class for expanded clones.

clone_size j_call d_call v_call cdr3_aa cdr3_nt
few TRBJ2-3 TRBD2 TRBV7-9 CASSLEGLAGSTDTQYF TGTGCCAGCAGCTTAGAGGGACTAGCGGGGAGCACAGATACGCAGTATTTT
NA TRBJ2-2 NA TRBV30 CAWRRDTITGELFF TGTGCCTGGAGGAGGGACACTATCACCGGGGAGCTGTTTTTT
once TRBJ2-7 TRBD2 TRBV5-5 CASSFWTSGRYEQYF TGTGCCAGCAGCTTTTGGACTAGCGGGAGATACGAGCAGTACTTC
few TRBJ2-7 NA TRBV5-6 CASSFEGNYEQYF TGTGCCAGCAGCTTTGAAGGAAACTACGAGCAGTACTTC
NA TRBJ2-5 TRBD2 TRBV6-2/TRBV6-3 CASSYWGVAGDNEQYF TGTGCCAGCAGTTACTGGGGGGTAGCGGGAGACAATGAGCAGTACTTC
NA TRBJ2-1 TRBD1 TRBV9 CASSVAWGSTGVVNEQFF TGTGCCAGCAGCGTAGCTTGGGGGAGTACAGGGGTCGTAAATGAGCAGTTCTTC
once TRBJ2-6 NA TRBV20-1 CSARPPRANVLTF TGCAGTGCTAGACCCCCAAGGGCCAACGTCCTGACTTTC
NA TRBJ2-3 NA TRBV6-5 CASSYARGGVSTDTQYF TGTGCCAGCAGTTACGCCCGAGGAGGGGTTAGCACAGATACGCAGTATTTT
NA TRBJ2-1 NA TRBV27 CASSSGAGIPYNEQFF TGTGCCAGCAGTTCCGGAGCAGGGATCCCCTACAATGAGCAGTTCTTC
few TRBJ2-3 NA TRBV7-6 CASSLLLTDTQYF TGTGCCAGCAGCCTCCTTTTGACAGATACGCAGTATTTT
NA TRBJ2-1 TRBD2 TRBV18 CASSPPKSGAGAGYNEQFF TGTGCCAGCTCACCACCGAAATCTGGAGCGGGAGCTGGGTACAATGAGCAGTTCTTC